This TCR beta chain came from a study of T cell repertoires in cytomegalovirus infection. Across the whole study: Public TCR beta signatures provided an indication of both CMV infection and a matching HLA type. Study-wide points: The ex vivo response showed dominance by HLA-C-restricted CMV-specific TCR beta clonotypes. Totalled public TCR beta family frequency picked out people who carried CMV plus the relevant HLA.

The CDR3 loop spans 15 amino acids. Trimming cost V 4 bases and J 6 bases; bases outside gene matches: 8. The germline V gene encodes CDR1 KGHSH and CDR2 LQKENI. TCRdb recomputed calls from the reads with MiXCR, one row per CDR3 protein. The sample gives 150,000 to 200,000 distinct CDR3 sequences, over 13% of which show up once; 27% is in the top ten. This clonotype was observed a few times. Antigen unknown. The rearrangement uses TRBV18 and TRBJ1-5; TRBD1 aligns across 8 bases. Material: PBMCs. The source is a human donor in good health (CMV status not recorded). Some clones in this sample may be carry-over from other donors' samples. The CDR3 nucleotides are TGTGCCAGCTCACGGGGGACAGGCCCTCTTCAGCCCCAGCATTTT. It translates to CASSRGTGPLQPQHF.